In this sample, the clone carrying this T cell receptor (beta chain) turned up once. The target antigen is unknown. The protocol was immunoSEQ multiplex PCR, while the TCRdb copy is restricted to in-frame clones and leaves out a portion. Found here are around 2.3 million clones, approximately 96% of them singletons; the top ten hold roughly 0.13%. The source of the sample is a study of shared clonotypes between healthy human individuals. Trimming shortened V by 2 bases and J by 4 bases, and 9 bases separated the two germline ends. Germline CDR1 MNHNS, CDR2 SASEGT. The CDR3 extends over 14 amino acids. Study findings and constraints: Among donors, the sharing of clonotypes was expected to be influenced by sequencing depth. Naive subsets usually exceeded memory subsets in estimated richness.

This sequence joins TRBV6-1 and TRBJ1-5; D is unresolved. Sample: naive CD4+ T cells sorted from blood. Subset denoted: CD45RA+ positively selected. The TCR comes from a man younger than 35 in good health. In DNA, the CDR3 is TGTGCCAGCAGTGAACTGGGCTTAAATCAGCCCCAGCATTTT. Its protein product is CASSELGLNQPQHF.